Listed below are T cell receptor beta chains from one sample, sequenced in a study of beta chain features in type 1 diabetes. TCRdb keeps only in-frame clones here, not all; method: immunoSEQ multiplex PCR. The sample gives 200,000 to 250,000 clones, 9.6% of which show up once; about 0.037% is in the top ten. The specimen sequenced was naive CD4+ T cells from blood. These receptors were taken from a woman aged 18-29 years in good health. Both conserved end residues are part of each CDR3. The order of the fields is CDR3 length, V gene, D gene, clone size, J gene, CDR3 protein, CDR3 DNA. A D gene is named only where the DNA matches it firmly. Not all rows give a size; the values are once, few, many and, for expanded clones, a class.

17,TRBV13,TRBD1,few,TRBJ2-1,CASSLLPIDRERDEQFF,TGTGCCAGCAGCTTACTTCCTATCGACAGGGAAAGGGATGAGCAGTTCTTC
14,TRBV9,NA,few,TRBJ1-5,CASSVDWGLQPQHF,TGTGCCAGCAGCGTAGACTGGGGGCTTCAGCCCCAGCATTTT
17,TRBV4-1,TRBD2,NA,TRBJ2-7,CASSPLETSGRPYEQYF,TGCGCCAGCAGCCCCCTCGAAACTAGCGGGAGGCCCTACGAGCAGTACTTC
18,TRBV7-2,NA,few,TRBJ2-6,CASSFFGPQGSGANVLTF,TGTGCCAGCAGCTTTTTTGGTCCTCAGGGTTCTGGGGCCAACGTCCTGACTTTC
15,TRBV6-1,NA,NA,TRBJ1-6,CASSEVAGVGSPLHF,TGTGCCAGCAGTGAAGTGGCAGGGGTGGGTTCACCCCTCCACTTT
15,TRBV5-1,NA,few,TRBJ2-5,CASSPTPGIQETQYF,TGCGCCAGCAGCCCCACCCCGGGGATTCAAGAGACCCAGTACTTC
13,TRBV7-8,NA,few,TRBJ1-1,CASSTQMNTEAFF,TGTGCCAGCAGCACACAAATGAACACTGAAGCTTTCTTT
12,TRBV6-6,NA,few,TRBJ1-6,CASSFGGSPLHF,TGTGCCAGCAGTTTCGGGGGTTCACCCCTCCACTTT
13,TRBV9,TRBD1,NA,TRBJ1-1,CASSAGGYTEAFF,TGTGCCAGCAGCGCAGGGGGCTACACTGAAGCTTTCTTT
16,TRBV18,TRBD1,few,TRBJ2-7,CASSPPGTARSYEQYF,TGTGCCAGCTCACCACCCGGGACAGCCCGTTCCTACGAGCAGTACTTC
15,TRBV5-4,TRBD1,once,TRBJ1-2,CASSTGTGRDYGYTF,TGTGCCAGCAGCACGGGGACAGGGCGCGACTATGGCTACACCTTC
12,TRBV25-1,NA,NA,TRBJ2-3,CASTEGGDTQYF,TGTGCCAGCACCGAGGGGGGGGATACGCAGTATTTT
13,TRBV18,NA,few,TRBJ1-1,CASSLNTDTEAFF,TGTGCCAGCTCACTGAACACCGACACTGAAGCTTTCTTT
13,TRBV7-9,NA,few,TRBJ1-2,CASSLWGGRSSTF,TGTGCCAGCAGCTTATGGGGGGGACGCTCGTCCACCTTC